A selection of T cell receptor beta chains follows, all from one sample in a study of cytomegalovirus exposure and HLA in healthy donors. Generated by immunoSEQ multiplex PCR, the TCRdb table keeps only in-frame clones and is missing some. The table lists under 300,000 clones, around 86% of them singletons. Material: PBMCs. These receptors all stem from a young woman in good health and CMV-seronegative. Both conserved end residues are trimmed from each CDR3. The order of the fields is V gene, J gene, clone size, CDR3 protein. Part of the rows lack a size; the others show once, few, many or a class for expanded clones.

>TRBV5-1|TRBJ1-4|.
ASSFTTGQNEKLF
>TRBV21-1|TRBJ2-1|.
ASSKMGTSGRTNYNEQF
>TRBV30|TRBJ1-6|few
AWRGQYNSPLH
>TRBV5-1|TRBJ1-4|.
ASSLGGRLNEKLF
>TRBV9|TRBJ2-7|.
ASSSGTSGGSSYEQY
>TRBV5-1|TRBJ2-7|.
ASSEQGSLNYEQY
>TRBV19|TRBJ1-1|.
ASSWQNTEAF
>TRBV5-5|TRBJ1-6|.
ASSSWTGSPNSPLH
>TRBV4-3|TRBJ2-7|.
ASSQAREFYEQY
>TRBV29-1|TRBJ1-1|.
SGGMTGRGDTEAF
>TRBV6-6|TRBJ2-7|.
ASSFDRDYEQY
>TRBV30|TRBJ1-5|.
AWSWGGANNQPQH
>TRBV2|TRBJ2-7|.
AGRTGGYEQY
>TRBV9|TRBJ2-3|.
ASSGTRGSTDTQY
>TRBV19|TRBJ2-7|.
ASSIYTGLSYEQY
>TRBV30|TRBJ1-2|.
AWSVSGTGNDYT
>TRBV19|TRBJ1-5|once
ASSKGGDRAFLGNQPQH
>TRBV27|TRBJ2-7|.
ASSSPRVSYEQY
>TRBV5-6|TRBJ1-1|.
ASSLNTEAF
>TRBV5-1|TRBJ2-7|.
ASSSGLVAYEQY
>TRBV7-9|TRBJ2-7|.
ASSLRGQGARDEQY
>TRBV4-2|TRBJ2-3|.
ASSQAPDTWTSGSGGPDTQY
>TRBV5-1|TRBJ1-6|.
ASSFTPYNSPLH
>TRBV4-1|TRBJ1-2|.
ASSQVTQGLANYGYT
>TRBV10-3|TRBJ2-7|.
AISESTSGAQY
>TRBV4-1|TRBJ2-1|.
ASSQLRAREDGDEQF
>TRBV27|TRBJ2-1|once
ASSLVGTSGSNEQF
>TRBV5-4|TRBJ1-2|.
ASSSAGALDGYT
>TRBV6-5|TRBJ2-7|.
ASKRHSTAYEQY
>TRBV14|TRBJ1-2|.
ASSQDSWDRKYYGYT
>TRBV5-6|TRBJ1-1|.
ASTRNTEAF
>TRBV6-5|TRBJ2-5|.
ASSSDPRTGVETQY
>TRBV15|TRBJ2-3|.
ATSTSGGQGTDTQY
>TRBV9|TRBJ1-1|.
ASSVGQGLVSGTEAF
>TRBV5-1|TRBJ1-3|few
ASSLRTGGSGNTIY
>TRBV14|TRBJ2-1|.
ASNRIAGGRNEQF
>TRBV18|TRBJ1-5|.
ASSLGQWQPQH
>TRBV19|TRBJ2-5|.
ASSLTGGDGETQY
>TRBV11-3|TRBJ1-2|.
ASSRLGQGYGYT
>TRBV10-2|TRBJ1-1|.
ASSEPRLGTEAF
>TRBV19|TRBJ2-1|.
ASSIDRARNEQF
>TRBV7-9|TRBJ1-5|.
ASSPGQGAGNQPQH
>TRBV7-2|TRBJ1-3|.
ASSFERGRGNTIY
>TRBV6-1|TRBJ1-1|.
ASSGRDSYEAF
>TRBV6-1|TRBJ1-5|.
ASKGYRVGNQPQH
>TRBV4-3|TRBJ1-4|.
ASSPFLPGGGKLF
>TRBV27|TRBJ1-1|once
ASSLRVTAEAF